The next 16 T cell receptor beta chains were all read from a single sample in a study of patients and donors after allogeneic stem cell transplantation. One entry per CDR3 protein results from TCRdb running MiXCR on the RT-PCR reads. This repertoire shows some 880,000 distinct CDR3 sequences, about a sixth found once; its top ten account for roughly 6%. The sample comprised blood, either unsorted or a sorted T cell fraction (not recorded which). Receptors originate from a human donor who was either an allogeneic HSCT recipient or a stem cell or donor lymphocyte infusion donor (not recorded which). It is not recorded whose cells these are; they may come from a transplant donor.

The rearrangement uses TRBV4-1 and TRBJ2-1, with 11 bases matching TRBD2. Looked up from germline, CDR1 is MGHRA and CDR2 is YSYEKL. The V gene end was trimmed by 5 bases and the J gene end by 7 bases; junction bases not matched to a gene: 7. The CDR3 consists of 15 residues. The CDR3 loop is CASSALAGVGNEQFF. The CDR3 bases are TGCGCCAGCAGCGCACTAGCGGGAGTGGGTAATGAGCAGTTCTTC.

In its sample, this clonotype was seen a few times. The rearrangement links TRBV18 to TRBJ2-5; tentative D call: TRBD1 (5 bases). The CDR3 extends over 14 amino acids. V was shortened by 3 bases and J by 5 bases, with 13 bases between the two germline ends. Per the germline V gene, CDR1 is KGHSH and CDR2 is LQKENI. The chain's CDR3 is CASSPGHPRETQYF. In DNA, the CDR3 is TGTGCCAGCTCACCGGGGCATCCCAGGGAGACCCAGTACTTC.

This chain joins TRBV18 and TRBJ2-2, with TRBD2 matching over 9 bases. Germline V gene sequence: CDR1 KGHSH, CDR2 LQKENI. V lost 2 bases, J lost 8 bases, and 12 bases stayed unmatched. This CDR3 has 17 amino acids. The CDR3, as DNA: TGTGCCAGCTCACCAACCTTAGCGGGAGATCGGAATGGGGAGCTGTTTTTT. It specifies CASSPTLAGDRNGELFF.

The chain couples TRBV6-1 to TRBJ2-7; D possibly uses TRBD1 or TRBD2 (5 bases each). V was shortened by 6 bases and J by 2 bases, with 14 bases between the two germline ends. The CDR3 has 14 amino acids. Per the germline V gene, CDR1 is MNHNS and CDR2 is SASEGT. The CDR3 here is CASSHGGSTYEQYF. The CDR3 DNA follows: TGTGCCAGCAGCCATGGGGGAAGTACCTACGAGCAGTACTTC.

This clonotype was recorded a few times. V is TRBV20-1 and J is TRBJ2-7; perhaps TRBD2 as D (5 bases). Germline assignment: CDR1 DFQATT and CDR2 SNEGSKA (reference sequence). The germline V and J ends were trimmed by 4 bases and 6 bases, with 22 bases remaining between them. This CDR3 is built from 15 residues. DNA of the CDR3: TGCAGTGCTATGATTCGGACCAGTGGGAGAGCCGAGCAGTACTTC. This encodes CSAMIRTSGRAEQYF.

Points on this clonotype: The junction differs from germline at one of its ends, possibly a read error. V is TRBV18 and J is TRBJ2-1; 13 bases are shared with TRBD2. The CDR3 is 16 residues long. In germline, CDR1 is KGHSH, CDR2 LQKENI. Here the CDR3 DNA reads TGTGCCAGCTCACCTCCGGGACTAGCGGGAATCAATGAGCTGTTCTTC. It translates to CASSPPGLAGINELFF.

This chain joins TRBV7-9 and TRBJ2-5; D gene unclear. The germline gives CDR1 SEHNR, CDR2 FQNEAQ (reference sequence). With 3 bases removed from V and 3 bases from J, the gap between germline ends came to 11 bases. The CDR3 runs 14 residues. For the CDR3, the DNA is TGTGCCAGCAGCTTTACCAGTGGGAAAGAGACCCAGTACTTC. The encoded protein is CASSFTSGKETQYF.

The V gene is TRBV5-1, the J gene TRBJ2-7; 13 bases line up with TRBD2. The CDR3 is made up of 15 amino acids. Germline V lookup: CDR1 SGHRS, CDR2 YFSETQ. Trimming removed 4 bases from V and 7 bases from J; junction bases left unmatched: 8. CDR3 coding DNA: TGCGCCAGCAGCGCCGGACTAGCGGGAGTATGGGAGCAGTACTTC. It specifies CASSAGLAGVWEQYF.

This clonotype was picked up a small number of times. This sequence joins TRBV6-2 or TRBV6-3 and TRBJ2-7; D perhaps matches TRBD2 (5 bases). The CDR3 sequence is 12 residues long. CDR1 is MNHEY, CDR2 SVGEGT, per germline. Between the trimmed V and J ends, which lost 5 bases and 5 bases, there was a span of 10 bases. CDR3 sequence (DNA): TGTGCCAGCAGTCGGGGATCGGACGAGCAGTACTTC. Its translation: CASSRGSDEQYF.

The rearrangement joins TRBV30 to TRBJ1-2, with D tentatively TRBD1 (6 bases). Germline V gives CDR1 GTSNPN, CDR2 SVGIG (reference sequence). The CDR3 extends over 12 amino acids. V gave up 0 bases and J gave up 14 bases, with 16 bases separating them. DNA for the CDR3: TGTGCCTGGAGTGTACAGTGGGGGCCGAAGACCTTC. This encodes CAWSVQWGPKTF.

This clonotype was seen a handful of times. The chain is built from TRBV4-3 and TRBJ2-3; D is tentatively TRBD1 or TRBD2 (6 bases each). The ends were cut back, 0 bases at V and 3 bases at J, with 22 bases in the middle. The germline gives CDR1 LGHNA, CDR2 YSLEER. This CDR3 has 19 amino acids. The chain's CDR3 is CASSQEGPARGRSTDTQYF. Written as DNA, the CDR3 is TGCGCCAGCAGCCAAGAAGGACCCGCGAGGGGGAGGTCGACAGATACGCAGTATTTT.

The V and J genes are TRBV27 and TRBJ2-3, with D perhaps TRBD2 (6 bases). Trimming cost V 4 bases and J 3 bases, with 11 bases left between them. The CDR3 covers 14 residues. Looked up from germline, CDR1 is MNHEY and CDR2 is SMNVEV (reference sequence). CDR3 sequence reads: CASSSGLQTDTQYF. As DNA, the CDR3 is TGTGCCAGCAGTTCGGGACTCCAGACAGATACGCAGTATTTT.

This clonotype was observed a few times. The chain joins TRBV4-2 to TRBJ1-5; TRBD1 is a possible D gene (6 bases). CDR1 and CDR2 (germline): LGHNA, YNFKEQ. The CDR3 is 15 amino acids. V was clipped by 4 bases and J by 7 bases, with 17 bases between them. CDR3: CASSPVESGEQPQHF. The CDR3 coding sequence is TGTGCCAGCAGCCCAGTAGAGTCAGGGGAGCAGCCCCAGCATTTT.

This clonotype has only a few counts. This CDR3 reads CASSYADRAYGAFF. The CDR3 coding sequence is TGTGCCAGCAGTTACGCTGACAGGGCCTATGGAGCTTTCTTT. This chain links TRBV6-5 with TRBJ1-1; TRBD1 agrees at 7 bases. CDR3 length: 14 amino acids. The germline gives CDR1 MNHEY, CDR2 SVGAGI. With V trimmed by 2 bases and J by 10 bases, 10 bases remained unmatched.

The V gene is TRBV9, the J gene TRBJ2-1; no clear D. The CDR3 runs 13 residues. V shed 1 base and J shed 7 bases, with 9 bases lying between them. The germline gives CDR1 SGDLS, CDR2 YYNGEE. The DNA for the CDR3 is TGTGCCAGCAGCGTACCCCGGGTTAATGAGCAGTTCTTC. Translated, it gives CASSVPRVNEQFF.

This clonotype was observed a few times. The CDR3 nucleotides are TGTGCCAGCTACCGGGACAGGGGCACTGAAGCTTTCTTT. It translates to CASYRDRGTEAFF. The chain joins TRBV6-1 to TRBJ1-1, with 10 bases fitting TRBD1. The V gene end was trimmed by 8 bases and the J gene end by 4 bases; junction bases not matched to a gene: 4. CDR1 is MNHNS, CDR2 SASEGT, per germline. The CDR3 has 13 residues.